This T cell receptor beta chain was sequenced during a study of cytomegalovirus exposure and HLA in healthy donors. With V trimmed by 5 bases and J by 7 bases, 8 bases remained unmatched. CDR1 is MNHNS, CDR2 SASEGT, per germline. CDR3 length equals 15 residues. The study ran its PCR with 60 Vbeta and 13 Jbeta primers. Clones were read by immunoSEQ multiplex PCR, and TCRdb kept only the in-frame ones, dropping some. Among more than 140,000 clones listed, around 80% were seen once. The rearrangement uses TRBV6-1 and TRBJ1-1; TRBD1 matches 12 bases. The sequence derives from a man aged 18 to 35 in good health and CMV-seropositive. What was sequenced was PBMCs. The CDR3: CASSTRDRGRGEAFF. The CDR3 nucleotides read TGTGCCAGCAGTACCCGGGACAGGGGGCGTGGTGAAGCTTTCTTT.